These 20 T cell receptor beta chains were sequenced from one sample in a study of cytomegalovirus exposure and HLA in healthy donors. Researchers ran the PCR with 60 Vbeta and 13 Jbeta primers. Repertoires were generated with immunoSEQ multiplex PCR, while TCRdb's copy carries only in-frame clones and drops some. The table shows about 140,000 clones, with approximately 60% occurring only once. The sample comprised PBMCs. These receptors all stem from a woman aged 40 to 50 in good health and CMV-seronegative.

The chain links TRBV19 to TRBJ1-4; D unresolved. Germline V gene sequence: CDR1 LNHDA, CDR2 SQIVND (reference sequence). The V end was cut by 3 bases, the J end by 4 bases, with 9 bases between. The CDR3 consists of 14 residues. CDR3 region: CASSISGLNEKLFF. CDR3 in DNA: TGTGCCAGTAGTATTTCAGGCCTTAATGAAAAACTGTTTTTT.

V and J are TRBV7-2 and TRBJ1-1, with a possible D match to TRBD1 (5 bases). Trimming pared 3 bases from V and 5 bases from J, leaving 13 bases between. This CDR3 has 14 amino acids. Germline V gene sequence: CDR1 SGHTA, CDR2 FQGNSA. This CDR3 is CASSFGGGWTEAFF. CDR3 DNA sequence: TGTGCCAGCAGCTTTGGGGGGGGATGGACTGAAGCTTTCTTT. Looking up the rest from reference TRBV7-2 and TRBJ1-1 gives the full variable domain: GAGVSQSPSNKVTEKGKDVELRCDPISGHTALYWYRQSLGQGLEFLIYFQGNSAPDKSGLPSDRFSAERTGGSVSTLTIQRTQQEDSAVYLCASSFGGGWTEAFFGQGTRLTVV.

V usage is TRBV10-3 and J usage is TRBJ2-5; TRBD2 matches at 11 bases. V shed 7 bases, J shed 3 bases, and the junction held 7 bases outside the gene matches. The CDR3 is made up of 15 amino acids. Germline V lookup: CDR1 ENHRY, CDR2 SYGVKD. CDR3 sequence: CAIKPSGGIKETQYF. The CDR3 DNA sequence: TGTGCCATCAAACCTAGCGGGGGGATAAAAGAGACCCAGTACTTC.

The chain has TRBV6-1 and TRBJ1-4; D perhaps matches TRBD1 (6 bases). From germline, CDR1 is MNHNS and CDR2 SASEGT. Trimming pared 6 bases from V and 0 bases from J, leaving 11 bases between. The CDR3 loop spans 15 amino acids. The CDR3 region is CASRVGAATNEKLFF. CDR3 coding DNA: TGTGCCAGCAGAGTGGGGGCTGCAACTAATGAAAAACTGTTTTTT.

The chain links TRBV19 to TRBJ1-1; D is perhaps TRBD1 (6 bases). The CDR3 contains 14 residues. Trimming removed 1 base at V and 5 bases at J, with 11 bases between. Germline V gene sequence: CDR1 LNHDA, CDR2 SQIVND (reference sequence). The DNA for the CDR3 is TGTGCCAGTAGTATAGCTGGGGGCGCGACTGAAGCTTTCTTT. This gives the protein CASSIAGGATEAFF.

V usage is TRBV6-5 and J usage is TRBJ1-3, with 11 bases lining up with TRBD1. This CDR3 is built from 15 residues. Germline V gene data show CDR1 as MNHEY and CDR2 as SVGAGI. With V trimmed by 6 bases and J by 3 bases, 4 bases remained unmatched. DNA for the CDR3: TGTGCCAGCAGCCTGGACAGGGGGCGTGGAAACACCATATATTTT. It encodes CASSLDRGRGNTIYF.

The rearrangement joins TRBV6-6 to TRBJ1-6; D remains unclear. This CDR3 is built from 16 residues. Germline values: CDR1 MNHNY, CDR2 SVGAGI (reference sequence). V shed 5 bases and J shed 5 bases, with 16 bases lying between them. CDR3 coding DNA: TGTGCCAGCAGTCTACTAGGAGGGTGGGATAATTCACCCCTCCACTTT. It codes for CASSLLGGWDNSPLHF.

V is TRBV27 and J is TRBJ1-3; D is unresolved. The V and J ends lost 3 bases and 4 bases respectively, with 7 bases between them. Germline lookup yields CDR1 MNHEY and CDR2 SMNVEV (reference sequence). The length of the CDR3 is 13 residues. The CDR3 DNA is TGTGCCAGCAGTTTCCGGGAAGGAAACACCATATATTTT. Protein: CASSFREGNTIYF.

The gene calls are TRBV5-4 and TRBJ1-6; TRBD1 agrees at 9 bases. The CDR3 extends over 13 amino acids. Germline V gene sequence: CDR1 SGHNT, CDR2 YYREEE (reference sequence). Unmatched junction bases numbered 3, after V lost 7 bases and J lost 7 bases. The CDR3 DNA is TGTGCCAGCTTCGACAGGGGGAATTCACCCCTCCACTTT. Protein: CASFDRGNSPLHF. The variable domain in full, completed from reference TRBV5-4 and TRBJ1-6, reads ETGVTQSPTHLIKTRGQQVTLRCSSQSGHNTVSWYQQALGQGPQFIFQYYREEENGRGNFPPRFSGLQFPNYSSELNVNALELDDSALYLCASFDRGNSPLHFGNGTRLTVT.

This chain links TRBV25-1 with TRBJ1-2; a possible D gene is TRBD1 (6 bases). The germline gives CDR1 MGHDK, CDR2 SYGVNS. The CDR3 consists of 15 residues. V dropped 6 bases and J dropped 2 bases, with 16 bases sitting between them. The CDR3 is CASSSGGAENYGYTF. The CDR3 DNA reads TGTGCCAGCAGCTCGGGGGGGGCTGAAAACTATGGCTACACCTTC.

The genes are TRBV29-1 and TRBJ2-5; TRBD2 matches 10 bases. Germline CDR1 reads SQVTM; CDR2 reads ANQGSEA. Losses at the gene ends were 4 bases for V and 5 bases for J; bases not matched to a gene: 4. The CDR3 is made up of 13 amino acids. Here the CDR3 reads CSVAAGGPETQYF. The CDR3 bases are TGCAGCGTTGCAGCGGGGGGGCCGGAGACCCAGTACTTC. The variable domain in full, with the rest retrieved from reference TRBV29-1 and TRBJ2-5, is SAVISQKPSRDICQRGTSLTIQCQVDSQVTMMFWYRQQPGQSLTLIATANQGSEATYESGFVIDKFPISRPNLTFSTLTVSNMSPEDSSIYLCSVAAGGPETQYFGPGTRLLVL.

The gene calls are TRBV6-5 and TRBJ2-7; the match to TRBD1 covers 7 bases. In germline, CDR1 is MNHEY, CDR2 SVGAGI. V shed 7 bases, J shed 5 bases, and the junction held 8 bases outside the gene matches. This CDR3 region has 13 residues. The CDR3 loop is CASIRQGFDEQYF. CDR3 nucleotide sequence: TGTGCCAGCATCCGACAGGGTTTCGACGAGCAGTACTTC.

This clone was counted between two and nine times. The chain has TRBV7-2 and TRBJ2-7; 7 positions agree with TRBD1. V shed 4 bases and J 4 bases; nucleotides not matched to a gene: 10. Germline V gene sequence: CDR1 SGHTA, CDR2 FQGNSA. The CDR3 contains 15 residues. The CDR3 loop is CASSSRPRGQYEQYF. CDR3 nucleotides: TGTGCCAGCAGCTCGAGACCGAGGGGACAGTACGAGCAGTACTTC.

This clone showed up just a few times. This sequence joins TRBV7-9 and TRBJ2-7, with 7 nucleotides matching TRBD1. This CDR3 spans 17 amino acids. Losses at the gene ends were 2 bases for V and 4 bases for J; bases not matched to a gene: 14. Per germline, CDR1 SEHNR and CDR2 FQNEAQ (reference sequence). CDR3 DNA: TGTGCCAGCAGCTTAAGGGCCCGGGACAGCGAGAATTACGAGCAGTACTTC. It encodes CASSLRARDSENYEQYF.

The chain joins TRBV2 to TRBJ1-5; D might be TRBD1 (5 bases). V was clipped by 4 bases and J by 2 bases, with 15 bases between them. Germline V gene data show CDR1 as SNHLY and CDR2 as FYNNEI. The CDR3 runs 16 residues. In DNA, the CDR3 is TGTGCCAGCAGTGGGATCCGACAGAGCGGCAATCAGCCCCAGCATTTT. Its translation: CASSGIRQSGNQPQHF.

This rearrangement joins TRBV29-1 to TRBJ1-2; D possibly corresponds to TRBD1 (5 bases). Germline V gene data show CDR1 as SQVTM and CDR2 as ANQGSEA. CDR3 length: 14 amino acids. Deletions cut 1 base from V and 6 bases from J, with 15 bases between. The CDR3 is CSVEVAGQGDGYTF. The CDR3 region has the DNA TGCAGCGTTGAAGTGGCAGGGCAGGGTGATGGCTACACCTTC. The variable domain in full, completed from reference TRBV29-1 and TRBJ1-2, reads SAVISQKPSRDICQRGTSLTIQCQVDSQVTMMFWYRQQPGQSLTLIATANQGSEATYESGFVIDKFPISRPNLTFSTLTVSNMSPEDSSIYLCSVEVAGQGDGYTFGSGTRLTVV.

The chain recombines TRBV18 with TRBJ1-4; unclear D gene. The CDR3 is made up of 14 amino acids. Germline values: CDR1 KGHSH, CDR2 LQKENI. Trimming shortened V by 2 bases and J by 0 bases, and 4 bases separated the two germline ends. CDR3 nucleotide sequence: TGTGCCAGCTCACCAGGAGCAACTAATGAAAAACTGTTTTTT. Its protein product is CASSPGATNEKLFF. The full variable domain, in which reference TRBV18 and TRBJ1-4 provide the parts outside the CDR3, is NAGVMQNPRHLVRRRGQEARLRCSPMKGHSHVYWYRQLPEEGLKFMVYLQKENIIDESGMPKERFSAEFPKEGPSILRIQQVVRGDSAAYFCASSPGATNEKLFFGSGTQLSVL.

This chain connects TRBV7-3 to TRBJ2-1; a possible D gene is TRBD1 (5 bases). V was shortened by 2 bases and J by 5 bases, with 10 bases between the two germline ends. CDR3 length: 14 amino acids. Germline loops: CDR1 SGHTA, CDR2 FQGTGA. The CDR3 loop reads CASSLGRVNNEQFF. CDR3 coding DNA: TGTGCCAGCAGCTTAGGCAGGGTAAACAATGAGCAGTTCTTC.

V and J are TRBV18 and TRBJ1-1; D is ambiguous. This CDR3 spans 15 amino acids. CDR1 is KGHSH, CDR2 LQKENI, per germline. Trimming pared 1 base from V and 2 bases from J, leaving 11 bases between. CDR3 protein: CASSPRRGFNTEAFF. CDR3 in DNA: TGTGCCAGCTCACCACGAAGAGGATTTAACACTGAAGCTTTCTTT.

V gene TRBV6-1 combines with J gene TRBJ1-5; TRBD1 is a possible D gene (5 bases). The CDR3 loop spans 13 amino acids. CDR1 and CDR2 (germline): MNHNS, SASEGT. Trimming took 2 bases from V and 9 from J, leaving 11 bases between them. The chain's CDR3 is CASSETGWGPQHF. The DNA of the CDR3 is TGTGCCAGCAGTGAAACAGGTTGGGGGCCCCAGCATTTT.